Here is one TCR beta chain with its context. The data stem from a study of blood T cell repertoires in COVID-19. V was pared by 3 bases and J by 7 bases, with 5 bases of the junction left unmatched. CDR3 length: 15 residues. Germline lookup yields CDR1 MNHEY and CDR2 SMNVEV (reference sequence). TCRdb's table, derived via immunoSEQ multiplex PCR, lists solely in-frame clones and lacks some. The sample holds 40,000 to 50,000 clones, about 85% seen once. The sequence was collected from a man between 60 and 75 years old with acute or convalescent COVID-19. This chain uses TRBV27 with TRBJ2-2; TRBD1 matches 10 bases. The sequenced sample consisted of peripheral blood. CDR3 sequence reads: CASSFGQGDHGELFF. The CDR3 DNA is TGTGCCAGCAGTTTCGGACAGGGGGATCACGGGGAGCTGTTTTTT.